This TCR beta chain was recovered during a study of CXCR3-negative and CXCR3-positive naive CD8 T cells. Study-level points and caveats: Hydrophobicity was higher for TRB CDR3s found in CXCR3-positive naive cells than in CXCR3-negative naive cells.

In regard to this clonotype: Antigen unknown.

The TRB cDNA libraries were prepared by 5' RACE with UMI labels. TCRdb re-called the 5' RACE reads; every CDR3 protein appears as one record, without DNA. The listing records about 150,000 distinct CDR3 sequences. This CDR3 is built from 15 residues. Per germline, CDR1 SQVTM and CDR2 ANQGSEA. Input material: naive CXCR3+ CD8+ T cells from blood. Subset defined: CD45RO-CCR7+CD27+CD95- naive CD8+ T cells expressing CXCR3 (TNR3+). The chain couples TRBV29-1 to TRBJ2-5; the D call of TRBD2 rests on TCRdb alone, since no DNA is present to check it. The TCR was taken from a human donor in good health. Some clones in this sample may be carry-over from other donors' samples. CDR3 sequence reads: CSVALISGGQETQYF.